Below are 24 T cell receptor beta chains sequenced from a single sample in a study of blood T cell repertoires in COVID-19 (TCRdb year 2020). Library preparation employed the immunoSEQ multiplex PCR assay. Entries here come from immuneACCESS through TCRdb and include only in-frame sequences with V and J called. Some clones fail to appear in such tables; in the studies checked, an unresolved V gene covers under half of the shortfall, and the cause of the remainder is unknown. The sample contains some 80,000 clones, 78% of them found a single time. Approximately 34% of the sample is in the top ten clones. Input material: peripheral blood. Receptors were obtained from a man aged 55 to 69 with COVID-19, enrolled during active disease.

This rearrangement joins TRBV14 to TRBJ1-2, with D possibly TRBD1 on 6 matching bases. The ends were cut back, 4 bases at V and 2 bases at J, with 11 bases in the middle. Germline CDR1 is SGHDN and CDR2 is FVKESK. This CDR3 is 14 amino acids long. The CDR3 protein is CASSPGVFNYGYTF. In DNA form, the CDR3 reads TGTGCCAGCAGCCCAGGGGTTTTCAACTATGGCTACACCTTC.

The chain couples TRBV5-8 to TRBJ2-7, with D unresolved. CDR1 SGHTS and CDR2 YDEGEE come from the germline V gene. The V end was cut by 4 bases, the J end by 3 bases, with 20 bases between. The CDR3 extends over 16 amino acids. CDR3 loop: CASSPLPSTTLYEQYF. The CDR3 DNA is TGTGCCAGCAGCCCTCTGCCGTCAACAACCCTCTACGAGCAGTACTTC.

This chain uses TRBV5-4 with TRBJ2-1; TRBD2 aligns across 7 bases. Germline CDR1 reads SGHNT; CDR2 reads YYREEE (reference sequence). Unmatched junction bases numbered 7, after V lost 4 bases and J lost 3 bases. The CDR3 totals 15 residues. The CDR3 region has the DNA TGTGCCAGCAGCGTTGTTGGGGGGGACTACAATGAGCAGTTCTTC. Its protein product is CASSVVGGDYNEQFF.

The rearrangement links TRBV11-3 to TRBJ2-1, with D possibly matching TRBD1 (6 bases). Germline V gene lookup returns CDR1 SGHNT and CDR2 YENEEA. With 2 bases removed from V and 5 bases from J, the gap between germline ends came to 13 bases. The CDR3 has 15 residues. The CDR3 DNA reads TGTGCCAGCAGCTTACAGGGGTTCGAGAACAATGAGCAGTTCTTC. It codes for CASSLQGFENNEQFF.

A remark on this clone: The junction differs from germline at one of its ends, possibly a read error. The chain links TRBV7-7 to TRBJ1-4; D call uncertain. Germline-derived CDR1 and CDR2 are SSHAT and FNYEAQ (reference sequence). CDR3 length equals 15 residues. The DNA of the CDR3 is TGTGCTAGCAGCTTATCTTCTGCAACTAATGAAAAACTGTTTTTT. Translating gives CASSLSSATNEKLFF. Using reference TRBV7-7 and TRBJ1-4 for the parts outside the CDR3, the full variable domain is GAGVSQSPRYKVTKRGQDVTLRCDPISSHATLYWYQQALGQGPEFLTYFNYEAQPDKSGLPSDRFSAERPEGSISTLTIQRTEQRDSAMYRCASSLSSATNEKLFFGSGTQLSVL.

The V and J genes are TRBV4-2 and TRBJ1-1, with D possibly matching TRBD1 (5 bases). The CDR3 loop spans 14 amino acids. From germline, CDR1 is LGHNA and CDR2 YNFKEQ. The V gene lost 1 base and the J gene lost 4 bases, with 10 bases spanning the gap. CDR3 loop: CASSQGEGVTEAFF. The CDR3 bases are TGTGCCAGCAGCCAAGGGGAAGGGGTCACTGAAGCTTTCTTT.

This clone has just a few counts. The rearrangement uses TRBV7-9 and TRBJ2-2, with a possible D match to TRBD1 (6 bases). The CDR3 spans 15 residues. Germline CDR1 and CDR2: SEHNR and FQNEAQ (reference sequence). V was shortened by 8 bases and J by 0 bases, with 13 bases between the two germline ends. The CDR3 protein is CASALTGTNTGELFF. In nucleotides, the CDR3 is TGTGCCAGCGCATTGACAGGAACGAACACCGGGGAGCTGTTTTTT.

V and J are TRBV4-3 and TRBJ2-7; 8 positions agree with TRBD1. Germline V gives CDR1 LGHNA, CDR2 YSLEER. The CDR3 covers 15 residues. The V segment lost 2 bases and the J segment 6 bases; nucleotides outside the gene matches: 9. The CDR3 region is CASSQQNGQGSEQYF. The CDR3, as DNA: TGCGCCAGCAGCCAACAAAACGGACAGGGCAGCGAGCAGTACTTC.

J is TRBJ2-6 and V is TRBV2; 10 bases fit TRBD1. CDR3 length: 17 amino acids. V trimming: 10 bases; J trimming: 3 bases; junction bases outside the gene matches: 12. Germline loops: CDR1 SNHLY, CDR2 FYNNEI. The DNA of the CDR3 is TGTGCCACCCAGCGACAGGGGGCCTCGATTGGGGCCAACGTCCTGACTTTC. It yields the protein CATQRQGASIGANVLTF.

This CDR3 reads CASSMNQGLFDEQYF. The CDR3 DNA is TGTGCCAGTAGTATGAACCAGGGGCTATTTGACGAGCAGTACTTC. The rearrangement joins TRBV19 to TRBJ2-7; TRBD1 is a possible D gene (6 bases). Between the trimmed V and J ends, which lost 3 bases and 5 bases, there was a span of 17 bases. Germline V gene data show CDR1 as LNHDA and CDR2 as SQIVND (reference sequence). There are 15 residues in the CDR3.

The rearrangement links TRBV7-9 to TRBJ2-7, with D perhaps matching TRBD1 (6 bases). This CDR3 is 14 amino acids long. CDR1 is SEHNR and CDR2 is FQNEAQ in the germline V gene (reference sequence). V lost 5 bases and J 4 bases, leaving 15 bases between the germline ends. The CDR3 here is CASSADRITYEQYF. The CDR3 DNA is TGTGCCAGCAGCGCCGACAGGATTACATACGAGCAGTACTTC.

This chain joins TRBV19 and TRBJ1-5; 9 bases agree with TRBD1. This CDR3 has 13 amino acids. The V segment lost 10 bases and the J segment 9 bases; nucleotides outside the gene matches: 10. From germline, CDR1 is LNHDA and CDR2 SQIVND (reference sequence). In nucleotides, the CDR3 is TGTGCCACTTCGGACAGGGGAGGGTGGCCCCAGCATTTT. This translates into CATSDRGGWPQHF.

The V and J genes are TRBV10-1 and TRBJ2-3; 9 nucleotides agree with TRBD1. CDR3 length: 14 residues. Unmatched junction bases numbered 6, after V lost 6 bases and J lost 5 bases. Looked up from germline, CDR1 is WNHNN and CDR2 is SYGVQD (reference sequence). DNA for the CDR3: TGCGCCAGCAGCCCACACAGGGGGCGAGATACGCAGTATTTT. Its translation is CASSPHRGRDTQYF.

The count of this clone is one. The J gene is TRBJ1-2, the V gene TRBV3-1 (or the pseudogene TRBV3-2); 8 nucleotides agree with TRBD1. Losses at the gene ends were 4 bases for V and 6 bases for J; bases not matched to a gene: 10. Germline V gene sequence: CDR1 LGHDT, CDR2 YNNKEL (reference sequence). The CDR3 is 15 amino acids. CDR3 coding DNA: TGTGCCAGCAGCCCCTCGACAGGGGTTGGGCATGGCTACACCTTC. Translating gives CASSPSTGVGHGYTF.

The chain has TRBV2 and TRBJ1-1; the match to TRBD1 covers 9 bases. Germline V gene data show CDR1 as SNHLY and CDR2 as FYNNEI. The CDR3 length is 15 residues. V lost 7 bases to trimming and J lost 2 bases; unmatched junction nucleotides: 8. The CDR3 nucleotides are TGTGCCAGCAAGCCGGACAGGGGAACAAACACTGAAGCTTTCTTT. It codes for CASKPDRGTNTEAFF.

V usage is TRBV7-9 and J usage is TRBJ2-1, with 9 bases matching TRBD2. J gave up 6 bases and V 0 bases, and 6 bases lay outside the gene matches. Germline V gene data show CDR1 as SEHNR and CDR2 as FQNEAQ (reference sequence). The length of the CDR3 is 16 residues. Here the CDR3 DNA reads TGTGCCAGCAGCTTAGCGCAGGCGGGAGGGGTCAATGAGCAGTTCTTC. This gives the protein CASSLAQAGGVNEQFF.

The V gene is TRBV7-2, the J gene TRBJ1-5; D is ambiguous. Between the trimmed V and J ends, which lost 1 base and 7 bases, there was a span of 11 bases. Germline V gives CDR1 SGHTA, CDR2 FQGNSA. The CDR3 is 14 amino acids. CDR3 sequence reads: CASSLGINSQPQHF. In nucleotides, the CDR3 is TGTGCCAGCAGCTTAGGCATAAACAGCCAGCCCCAGCATTTT.

The DNA for the CDR3 is TGTGCCAGCAGCGCACACATTGAGATGACGGGGAACTATGGCTACACCTTC. Protein sequence: CASSAHIEMTGNYGYTF. The chain links TRBV9 to TRBJ1-2; D unresolved. Germline-derived CDR1 and CDR2 are SGDLS and YYNGEE. This CDR3 spans 17 amino acids. With 3 bases removed from V and 2 bases from J, the gap between germline ends came to 20 bases.

The V call is TRBV11-3, the J call TRBJ2-7, with TRBD2 matching 7 bases. Germline-derived CDR1 and CDR2 are SGHNT and YENEEA. The CDR3 consists of 16 residues. V shed 4 bases and J 0 bases; nucleotides not matched to a gene: 9. This CDR3 is CASSSSQRDYSYEQYF. CDR3 DNA: TGTGCCAGCAGCTCCTCCCAAAGGGACTACTCCTACGAGCAGTACTTC. Drawing the rest from reference TRBV11-3 and TRBJ2-7, the complete variable domain is EAGVVQSPRYKIIEKKQPVAFWCNPISGHNTLYWYLQNLGQGPELLIRYENEEAVDDSQLPKDRFSAERLKGVDSTLKIQPAELGDSAVYLCASSSSQRDYSYEQYFGPGTRLTVT.

The chain links TRBV5-1 to TRBJ1-1; TRBD1 matches 7 bases. The CDR3 is 14 amino acids. Germline V gene data show CDR1 as SGHRS and CDR2 as YFSETQ. The ends lost 3 bases at V and 8 bases at J; junction bases unmatched: 10. The CDR3 is CASSSPRGKPEAFF. CDR3 nucleotides: TGCGCCAGCAGCTCCCCCAGGGGGAAACCCGAAGCTTTCTTT.

J is TRBJ2-2 and V is TRBV11-2; D is possibly TRBD2 (7 bases). CDR3 length: 18 residues. Trimming pared 4 bases from V and 8 bases from J, leaving 26 bases between. Germline CDR1 SGHAT, CDR2 FQNNGV. The CDR3 is CASSSLGGGLTADGELFF. For the CDR3, the DNA is TGTGCCAGCAGCTCATTAGGGGGGGGACTAACGGCGGATGGGGAGCTGTTTTTT.

This chain links TRBV23-1 with TRBJ1-5; D possibly corresponds to TRBD1 (6 bases). TRBV23-1 is an ORF for which the function is uncertain. V lost 4 bases, J lost 1 base, and 14 bases lay in between. The CDR3 sequence is 16 residues long. DNA for the CDR3: TGCGCCAGCAGTCGAGCAGGGAGGGGGAGCAATCAGCCCCAGCATTTT. Translated: CASSRAGRGSNQPQHF.

This clone was picked up one time. The V gene is TRBV5-1, the J gene TRBJ2-7, with D possibly being TRBD1 (6 bases). The V end lost 1 base, the J end lost 5 bases, and 10 bases lay between the germline ends. This CDR3 is 13 amino acids long. Germline V gene lookup returns CDR1 SGHRS and CDR2 YFSETQ. DNA of the CDR3: TGCGCCAGCAGCTTGTGGCAGGGGAACGAGCAGTACTTC. This codes for CASSLWQGNEQYF.

The chain couples TRBV10-3 to TRBJ1-5; 8 bases line up with TRBD1. In germline, CDR1 is ENHRY, CDR2 SYGVKD. The CDR3 has 13 residues. Trimming took 6 bases from V and 7 from J; bases not matched to a gene: 5. CDR3 in amino acids: CAISADRGQPQHF. The DNA of the CDR3 is TGTGCCATCAGCGCTGACAGGGGACAGCCCCAGCATTTT.